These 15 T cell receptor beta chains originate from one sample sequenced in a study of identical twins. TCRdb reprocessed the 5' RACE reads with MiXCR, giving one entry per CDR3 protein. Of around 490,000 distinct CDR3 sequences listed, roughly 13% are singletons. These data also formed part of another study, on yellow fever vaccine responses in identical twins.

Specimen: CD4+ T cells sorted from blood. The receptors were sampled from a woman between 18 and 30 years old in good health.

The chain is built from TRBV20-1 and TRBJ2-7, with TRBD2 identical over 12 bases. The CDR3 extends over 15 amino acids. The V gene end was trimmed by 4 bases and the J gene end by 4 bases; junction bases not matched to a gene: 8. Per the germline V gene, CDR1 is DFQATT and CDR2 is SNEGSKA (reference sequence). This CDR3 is CSAMPSGGASYEQYF. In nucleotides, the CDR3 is TGCAGTGCTATGCCTAGCGGGGGGGCTTCTTACGAGCAGTACTTC.

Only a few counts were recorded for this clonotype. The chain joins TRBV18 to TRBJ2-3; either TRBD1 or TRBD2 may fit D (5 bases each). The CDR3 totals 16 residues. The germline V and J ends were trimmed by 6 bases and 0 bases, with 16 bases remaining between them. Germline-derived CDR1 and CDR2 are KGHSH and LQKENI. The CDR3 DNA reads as TGTGCCAGCTCCTATAGAGGGGCAGCTAGCACAGATACGCAGTATTTT. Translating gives CASSYRGAASTDTQYF.

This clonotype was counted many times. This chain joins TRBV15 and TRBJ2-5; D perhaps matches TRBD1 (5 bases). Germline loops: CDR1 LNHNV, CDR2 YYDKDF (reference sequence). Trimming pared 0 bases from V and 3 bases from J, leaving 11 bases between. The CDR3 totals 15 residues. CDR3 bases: TGTGCCACCAGCAGAGATCCCCAGGGAAAAGAGACCCAGTACTTC. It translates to CATSRDPQGKETQYF.

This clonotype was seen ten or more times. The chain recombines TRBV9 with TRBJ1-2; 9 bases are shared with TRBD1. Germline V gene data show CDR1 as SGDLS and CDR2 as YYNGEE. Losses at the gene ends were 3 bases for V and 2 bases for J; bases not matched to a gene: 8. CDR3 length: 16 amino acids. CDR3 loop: CASSETQGALNYGYTF. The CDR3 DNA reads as TGTGCCAGCAGCGAAACACAGGGGGCCTTAAACTATGGCTACACCTTC.

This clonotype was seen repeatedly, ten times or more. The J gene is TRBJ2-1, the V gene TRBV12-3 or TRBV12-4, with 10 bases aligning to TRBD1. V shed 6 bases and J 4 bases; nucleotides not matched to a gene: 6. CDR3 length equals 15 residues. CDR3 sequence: CASSGQGGPYNEQFF. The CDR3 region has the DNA TGTGCCAGCAGCGGACAGGGGGGTCCATACAATGAGCAGTTCTTC.

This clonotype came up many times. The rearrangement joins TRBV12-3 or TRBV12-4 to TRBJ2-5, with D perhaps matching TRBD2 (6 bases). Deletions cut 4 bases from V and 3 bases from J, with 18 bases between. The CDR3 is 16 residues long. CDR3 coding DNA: TGTGCCAGCAGTTCACTCCGGGGGACGGATAAAGAGACCCAGTACTTC. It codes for CASSSLRGTDKETQYF.

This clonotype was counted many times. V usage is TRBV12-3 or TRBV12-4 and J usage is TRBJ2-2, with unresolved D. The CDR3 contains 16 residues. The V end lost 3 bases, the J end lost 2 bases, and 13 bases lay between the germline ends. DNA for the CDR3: TGTGCCAGCAGTTTTCTGGTTTCTGGCAACACCGGGGAGCTGTTTTTT. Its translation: CASSFLVSGNTGELFF.

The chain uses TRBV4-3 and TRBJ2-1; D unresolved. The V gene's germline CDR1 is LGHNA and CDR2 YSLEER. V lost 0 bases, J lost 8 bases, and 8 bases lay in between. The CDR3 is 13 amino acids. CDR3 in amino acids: CASSQDFFYEQFF. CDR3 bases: TGCGCCAGCAGCCAAGATTTTTTCTATGAGCAGTTCTTC.

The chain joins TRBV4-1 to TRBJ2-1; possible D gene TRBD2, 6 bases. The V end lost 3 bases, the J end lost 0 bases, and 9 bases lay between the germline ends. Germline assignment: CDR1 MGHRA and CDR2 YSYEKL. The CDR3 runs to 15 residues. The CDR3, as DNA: TGCGCCAGCAGCCAGGGACTGGGCTCCTACAATGAGCAGTTCTTC. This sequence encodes CASSQGLGSYNEQFF.

The CDR3 bases are TGTGCCAGCAGTGAATACGGACAGGGGCCCACGCAGTATTTT. Protein: CASSEYGQGPTQYF. This sequence joins TRBV25-1 and TRBJ2-3; TRBD1 aligns across 9 bases. This CDR3 region has 14 residues. CDR1 is MGHDK, CDR2 SYGVNS, per germline. With V trimmed by 0 bases and J by 9 bases, 4 bases remained unmatched. The variable domain in full, completed from reference TRBV25-1 and TRBJ2-3, reads EADIYQTPRYLVIGTGKKITLECSQTMGHDKMYWYQQDPGMELHLIHYSYGVNSTEKGDLSSESTVSRIRTEHFPLTLESARPSHTSQYLCASSEYGQGPTQYFGPGTRLTVL.

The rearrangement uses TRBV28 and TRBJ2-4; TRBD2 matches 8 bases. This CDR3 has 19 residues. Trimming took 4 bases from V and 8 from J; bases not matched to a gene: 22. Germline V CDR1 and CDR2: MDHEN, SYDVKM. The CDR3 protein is CASSSPPWTSPNLRDIQYF. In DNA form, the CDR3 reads TGTGCCAGCAGTTCCCCCCCTTGGACTAGCCCGAACCTTAGGGACATTCAGTACTTC. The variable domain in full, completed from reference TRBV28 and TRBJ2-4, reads DVKVTQSSRYLVKRTGEKVFLECVQDMDHENMFWYRQDPGLGLRLIYFSYDVKMKEKGDIPEGYSVSREKKERFSLILESASTNQTSMYLCASSSPPWTSPNLRDIQYFGAGTRLSVL.

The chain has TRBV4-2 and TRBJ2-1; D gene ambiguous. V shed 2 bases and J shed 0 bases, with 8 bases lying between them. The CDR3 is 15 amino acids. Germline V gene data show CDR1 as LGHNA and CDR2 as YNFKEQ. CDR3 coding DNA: TGTGCCAGCAGCCAAAGATGGGACTCCTACAATGAGCAGTTCTTC. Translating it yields CASSQRWDSYNEQFF.

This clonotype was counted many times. The CDR3, as DNA: TGTGCCACTTCCAGGGGGGGCACAGATACGCAGTATTTT. Protein product: CATSRGGTDTQYF. The chain links TRBV15 to TRBJ2-3, with a weak D call TRBD1 (7 bases). CDR3 size: 13 residues. The germline CDR1 and CDR2 sequences are LNHNV and YYDKDF (reference sequence). V was clipped by 9 bases and J by 1 base, with 11 bases between them. Looking up the rest from reference TRBV15 and TRBJ2-3 gives the full variable domain: DAMVIQNPRYQVTQFGKPVTLSCSQTLNHNVMYWYQQKSSQAPKLLFHYYDKDFNNEADTPDNFQSRRPNTSFCFLDIRSPGLGDTAMYLCATSRGGTDTQYFGPGTRLTVL.

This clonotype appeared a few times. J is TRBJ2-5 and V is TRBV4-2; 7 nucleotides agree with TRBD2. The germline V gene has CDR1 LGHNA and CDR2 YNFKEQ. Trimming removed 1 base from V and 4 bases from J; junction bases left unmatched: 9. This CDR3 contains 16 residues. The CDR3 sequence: CASSQGTRGRLETQYF. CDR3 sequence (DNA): TGTGCCAGCAGCCAAGGGACTAGAGGGCGACTAGAGACCCAGTACTTC.

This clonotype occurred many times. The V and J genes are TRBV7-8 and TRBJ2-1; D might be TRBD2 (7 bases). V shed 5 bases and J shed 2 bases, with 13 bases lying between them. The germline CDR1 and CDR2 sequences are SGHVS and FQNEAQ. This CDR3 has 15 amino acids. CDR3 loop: CASSKQGGAYNEQFF. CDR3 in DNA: TGTGCCAGCAGCAAACAAGGGGGGGCCTACAATGAGCAGTTCTTC.